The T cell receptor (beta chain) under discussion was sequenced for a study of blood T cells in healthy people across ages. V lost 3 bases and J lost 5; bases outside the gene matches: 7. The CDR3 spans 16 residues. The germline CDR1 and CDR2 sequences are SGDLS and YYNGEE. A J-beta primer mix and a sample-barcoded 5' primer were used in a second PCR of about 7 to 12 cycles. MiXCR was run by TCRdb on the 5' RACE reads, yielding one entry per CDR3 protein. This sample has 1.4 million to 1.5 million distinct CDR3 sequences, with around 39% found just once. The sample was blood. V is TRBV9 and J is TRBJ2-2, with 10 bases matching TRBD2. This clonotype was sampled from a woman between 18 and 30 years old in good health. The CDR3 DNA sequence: TGTGCCAGCAGCGCGGTGAGCGGGGGGGGAACCGGGGAGCTGTTTTTT. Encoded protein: CASSAVSGGGTGELFF.